A single sample is the source of the 18 T cell receptor beta chains below, sequenced in a study of regulatory T cells in long-lasting Graves disease. Library construction for TCR beta used iRepertoire HTBI primers and Arm-PCR of CDR3 regions. MiXCR, run by TCRdb on the multiplex PCR reads, gives a single entry per CDR3 protein. The repertoire holds approximately 470,000 distinct CDR3 sequences, with less than 25% as singletons. Time point specified: persistent/refractory GD, antithyroid drugs over 5 years with positive TRAb. From RNA extracted from PBMCs, the TCR library was made. The sample consisted of peripheral blood mononuclear cells (PBMCs), taken when the disease was refractory, from a patient treated with antithyroid drugs. These receptors originate from a female donor with Graves disease.

This clonotype was recorded a few times. The genes are TRBV19 and TRBJ1-5; no definite D call. This CDR3 has 16 residues. The V end lost 1 base, the J end lost 5 bases, and 15 bases lay between the germline ends. Germline V gene lookup returns CDR1 LNHDA and CDR2 SQIVND (reference sequence). CDR3 region: CASSIVIVPRDQPQHF. The CDR3 nucleotides are TGTGCCAGTAGTATAGTAATCGTCCCGAGGGATCAGCCCCAGCATTTT.

This clonotype was seen ten or more times. The CDR3: CASSGREGRETQYF. In nucleotides, the CDR3 is TGTGCCAGTAGTGGTCGGGAAGGCCGGGAGACCCAGTACTTC. This chain joins TRBV19 and TRBJ2-5, with D perhaps matching TRBD2 (5 bases). Germline V gives CDR1 LNHDA, CDR2 SQIVND (reference sequence). V was pared by 5 bases and J by 5 bases, with 15 bases between. The CDR3 runs to 14 residues.

The rearrangement links TRBV15 to TRBJ2-7, with 10 bases that match TRBD2. V was pared by 2 bases and J by 6 bases, with 7 bases of the junction left unmatched. Germline V lookup: CDR1 LNHNV, CDR2 YYDKDF (reference sequence). CDR3 length equals 15 residues. The CDR3 sequence: CATSRYLAGEGEQYF. The CDR3 DNA reads TGTGCCACCAGCAGATACCTAGCGGGAGAAGGCGAGCAGTACTTC. Looking up the rest from reference TRBV15 and TRBJ2-7 gives the full variable domain: DAMVIQNPRYQVTQFGKPVTLSCSQTLNHNVMYWYQQKSSQAPKLLFHYYDKDFNNEADTPDNFQSRRPNTSFCFLDIRSPGLGDTAMYLCATSRYLAGEGEQYFGPGTRLTVT.

About this clonotype itself: A much larger clone lies one base from this, so it may be a read error. This chain links TRBV3-1 with TRBJ1-1, with unresolved D. Per the germline V gene, CDR1 is LGHDT and CDR2 is YNNKEL (reference sequence). The length of the CDR3 is 15 residues. The CDR3, as DNA: TGTGCCAACAGCCAAGAAGCCTCCTGGGAAGCTGAAGCTTTCTTT. Its translation is CANSQEASWEAEAFF.

This clonotype appeared a few times. The rearrangement joins TRBV20-1 to TRBJ2-7; 9 nucleotides agree with TRBD2. The CDR3 length is 17 residues. J was trimmed by 2 bases and V by 6 bases; bases with no gene match: 17. Germline CDR1 reads DFQATT; CDR2 reads SNEGSKA (reference sequence). The CDR3 DNA sequence: TGCAGTGCCAGCCATCCCCCAGCGAGCGGGAGGCCCTACGAGCAGTACTTC. Its protein product is CSASHPPASGRPYEQYF.

This clonotype was counted only a few times. The CDR3, as DNA: TGTGCCACCAGCAGAGTACAGGGATACTACGAGCAGTACTTC. Protein sequence: CATSRVQGYYEQYF. The V and J genes are TRBV15 and TRBJ2-7; possible D gene TRBD1, 6 bases. This CDR3 spans 14 amino acids. The V gene's germline CDR1 is LNHNV and CDR2 YYDKDF (reference sequence). Trimming cost V 1 base and J 3 bases, with 10 bases left between them.

The rearrangement uses TRBV6-1 and TRBJ2-7; 7 bases map to TRBD2. After removal of 3 bases from V and 5 bases from J, the junction contained 13 bases not matched to a gene. The CDR3 runs 16 residues. Per germline, CDR1 MNHNS and CDR2 SASEGT. CDR3 DNA sequence: TGTGCCAGCAGTGACAGCCGGGACGTTGGGAGGGACGAGCAGTACTTC. Translated: CASSDSRDVGRDEQYF.

V is TRBV20-1 and J is TRBJ2-3; D is uncertain. This CDR3 comprises 15 residues. Trimming left V 6 bases short and J 0 bases short, with 16 bases between. Looked up from germline, CDR1 is DFQATT and CDR2 is SNEGSKA (reference sequence). This CDR3 reads CSADNVERSTDTQYF. The CDR3, as DNA: TGCAGTGCAGATAACGTAGAACGAAGCACAGATACGCAGTATTTT.

As regards this clonotype: A much larger clone is a single base away; this may be a read error. The V gene is TRBV7-2, the J gene TRBJ2-2; unclear D gene. Between the trimmed V and J ends, which lost 1 base and 5 bases, there was a span of 5 bases. CDR1 SGHTA and CDR2 FQGNSA come from the germline V gene. CDR3 size: 13 residues. The CDR3 protein is CASSLGKTGELFF. CDR3 in DNA: TGTGCCAGCAGCTTAGGGAAGACCGGGGAGCTGTTTTTT. Using reference TRBV7-2 and TRBJ2-2 for the parts outside the CDR3, the full variable domain is GAGVSQSPSNKVTEKGKDVELRCDPISGHTALYWYRQSLGQGLEFLIYFQGNSAPDKSGLPSDRFSAERTGGSVSTLTIQRTQQEDSAVYLCASSLGKTGELFFGEGSRLTVL.

For this clonotype: Given a much more abundant clone one base away, this may be a read error. In DNA, the CDR3 is TGTGCCAGCAGTTCGACCCCGAGAAATACCGCAGGCTCCTACGAGCAGTACTTC. Translation gives CASSSTPRNTAGSYEQYF. The rearrangement uses TRBV6-2 or TRBV6-3 and TRBJ2-7; D ambiguous. The CDR3 spans 18 residues. V was pared by 4 bases and J by 0 bases, with 22 bases between. Germline-derived CDR1 and CDR2 are MNHEY and SVGEGT.

This chain connects TRBV11-2 to TRBJ2-7, with D unresolved. The germline V and J ends were trimmed by 1 base and 5 bases, with 9 bases remaining between them. The CDR3 consists of 13 residues. Germline CDR1 reads SGHAT; CDR2 reads FQNNGV. For the CDR3, the DNA is TGTGCCAGCAGCTTAGCGGCGTCCCACGAGCAGTACTTC. Amino acid sequence: CASSLAASHEQYF.

This clonotype appeared many times. The rearrangement uses TRBV28 and TRBJ2-6; D is tentatively TRBD1 or TRBD2 (5 bases each). CDR1 and CDR2 (germline): MDHEN, SYDVKM. There are 16 residues in the CDR3. The V and J ends lost 8 bases and 2 bases respectively, with 16 bases between them. The CDR3 loop reads CASSDRGEPGANVLTF. The DNA of the CDR3 is TGTGCCAGCTCAGATAGAGGGGAACCTGGGGCCAACGTCCTGACTTTC.

This clonotype was found many times. The V gene is TRBV6-1, the J gene TRBJ2-5, with D perhaps matching TRBD1 (6 bases). With 4 bases removed from V and 2 bases from J, the gap between germline ends came to 8 bases. From germline, CDR1 is MNHNS and CDR2 SASEGT. The CDR3 loop spans 13 amino acids. The CDR3 loop reads CASSGTEQETQYF. For the CDR3, the DNA is TGTGCCAGCAGTGGGACAGAACAAGAGACCCAGTACTTC.

J is TRBJ2-3 and V is TRBV6-2 or TRBV6-3, with 7 bases aligning to TRBD1. The CDR3 totals 16 residues. Trimming at V came to 1 base and at J to 4 bases, leaving 8 bases not matched to a gene. Per germline, CDR1 MNHEY and CDR2 SVGEGT. The CDR3 DNA sequence: TGTGCCAGCAGTTACTTACGACAGGGTCCGGCAGATACGCAGTATTTT. This codes for CASSYLRQGPADTQYF.

This clonotype was observed a handful of times. This rearrangement joins TRBV14 to TRBJ2-5; 7 bases fit TRBD1. CDR3 length equals 16 residues. Unmatched junction bases numbered 6, after V lost 0 bases and J lost 2 bases. Per germline, CDR1 SGHDN and CDR2 FVKESK. CDR3 nucleotide sequence: TGTGCCAGCAGCCAAGATCGAGGGACAGTTCAAGAGACCCAGTACTTC. Its translation is CASSQDRGTVQETQYF.

This clonotype was observed a handful of times. V usage is TRBV6-1 and J usage is TRBJ1-1; D is possibly TRBD1 (6 bases). Germline CDR1 and CDR2: MNHNS and SASEGT. Trimming shortened V by 6 bases and J by 2 bases, and 16 bases separated the two germline ends. This CDR3 is built from 15 residues. The CDR3 region is CASRPQGSPNTEAFF. CDR3 DNA sequence: TGTGCCAGCAGGCCGCAGGGGTCCCCAAACACTGAAGCTTTCTTT.

This clonotype was found a few times. The V call is TRBV29-1, the J call TRBJ2-2; D gene ambiguous. CDR3 size: 13 residues. From germline, CDR1 is SQVTM and CDR2 ANQGSEA. V was clipped by 7 bases and J by 6 bases, with 15 bases between them. The CDR3 loop is CSASGNMAGELFF. DNA for the CDR3: TGCAGCGCCTCCGGCAACATGGCCGGGGAGCTGTTTTTT.

This clonotype showed up many times. The rearrangement uses TRBV28 and TRBJ1-1; D unresolved. V was clipped by 10 bases and J by 3 bases, with 18 bases between them. Germline values: CDR1 MDHEN, CDR2 SYDVKM. This CDR3 is built from 14 residues. CDR3 sequence reads: CATLLFGGYTEAFF. The CDR3 DNA follows: TGTGCCACCCTCTTATTCGGCGGTTACACTGAAGCTTTCTTT.